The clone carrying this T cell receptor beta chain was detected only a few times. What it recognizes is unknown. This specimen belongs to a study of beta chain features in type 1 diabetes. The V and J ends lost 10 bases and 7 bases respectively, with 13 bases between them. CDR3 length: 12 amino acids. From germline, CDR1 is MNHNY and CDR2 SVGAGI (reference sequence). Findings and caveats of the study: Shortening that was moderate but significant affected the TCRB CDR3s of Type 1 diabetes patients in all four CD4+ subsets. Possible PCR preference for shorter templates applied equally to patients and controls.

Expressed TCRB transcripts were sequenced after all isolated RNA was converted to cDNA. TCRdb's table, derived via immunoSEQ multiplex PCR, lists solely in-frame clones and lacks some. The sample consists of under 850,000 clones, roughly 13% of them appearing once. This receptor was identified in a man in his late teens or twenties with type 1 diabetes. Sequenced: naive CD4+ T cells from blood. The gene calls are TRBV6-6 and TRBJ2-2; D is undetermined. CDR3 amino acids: CATHGRGGELFF. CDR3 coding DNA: TGTGCCACCCACGGGCGCGGCGGGGAGCTGTTTTTT.